Listed here are 22 T cell receptor beta chains from one sample, sequenced in a study of T cell responses to AZD1222 COVID-19 vaccine. Assay: immunoSEQ multiplex PCR; the TCRdb copy retains only in-frame clones and omits some. The profile covers 140,000 or so clones, with around 90% appearing a single time and about 1.5% taken by the ten largest. Source: peripheral blood, taken on day 0 of AZD1222 vaccination. These receptors all come from an adult in good health.

This clone was counted once. The chain joins TRBV9 to TRBJ1-2, with D maybe TRBD1 (6 bases). The CDR3 has 14 amino acids. Between the trimmed V and J ends, which lost 3 bases and 7 bases, there was a span of 16 bases. Germline CDR1 SGDLS, CDR2 YYNGEE. CDR3 nucleotide sequence: TGTGCCAGCAGCGCAGGTCGGGGGGCGGTTGGCTACACCTTC. It is translated as CASSAGRGAVGYTF.

The V call is TRBV11-2, the J call TRBJ1-1; the D is unclear. V lost 5 bases to trimming and J lost 0 bases, with 19 bases between them. The CDR3 loop spans 17 amino acids. CDR1 and CDR2 from the germline V gene are SGHAT and FQNNGV. The CDR3 spells CASSTRRTRNMNTEAFF. The CDR3 DNA is TGTGCCAGCAGCACCCGTCGGACCAGGAATATGAACACTGAAGCTTTCTTT. The full variable domain, its missing parts supplied by reference TRBV11-2 and TRBJ1-1, is EAGVAQSPRYKIIEKRQSVAFWCNPISGHATLYWYQQILGQGPKLLIQFQNNGVVDDSQLPKDRFSAERLKGVDSTLKIQPAKLEDSAVYLCASSTRRTRNMNTEAFFGQGTRLTVV.

The genes are TRBV19 and TRBJ2-2, with a weak D call TRBD2 (5 bases). The CDR3 loop spans 15 amino acids. Germline V CDR1 and CDR2: LNHDA, SQIVND (reference sequence). V shed 1 base and J shed 4 bases, with 10 bases lying between them. CDR3 sequence: CASSIGIGGTGELFF. As DNA, the CDR3 is TGTGCCAGTAGTATAGGGATCGGAGGCACCGGGGAGCTGTTTTTT.

The rearrangement uses TRBV19 and TRBJ1-2, with TRBD1 matching 8 bases. CDR1 LNHDA and CDR2 SQIVND come from the germline V gene (reference sequence). The CDR3 has 16 residues. J lost 4 bases, V lost 1 base, and 8 bases had no gene match. The CDR3, as DNA: TGTGCCAGTAGTATAGGACAGGGGCCTTCAACCTATGGCTACACCTTC. As protein: CASSIGQGPSTYGYTF.

The V call is TRBV7-9, the J call TRBJ1-6; D may be TRBD1 (6 bases). Trimming removed 1 base from V and 8 bases from J, with 12 bases in between. Germline CDR1 and CDR2: SEHNR and FQNEAQ (reference sequence). This CDR3 comprises 15 residues. CDR3 amino acids: CASSLEGVFDSPLHF. The CDR3 DNA reads as TGTGCCAGCAGCTTAGAGGGGGTTTTTGATTCACCCCTCCACTTT.

This chain links TRBV5-4 with TRBJ1-1; no clear D. V was cut by 3 bases and J by 2 bases, with 8 bases left in between. This CDR3 comprises 13 residues. CDR1 is SGHNT, CDR2 YYREEE, per germline (reference sequence). The CDR3 coding sequence is TGTGCCAGCAGCTATCGTGATAACACTGAAGCTTTCTTT. Protein sequence: CASSYRDNTEAFF.

The V call is TRBV2, the J call TRBJ1-4; no firm D call. Germline V gene sequence: CDR1 SNHLY, CDR2 FYNNEI. This CDR3 has 14 amino acids. V lost 7 bases to trimming and J lost 7 bases, with 16 bases between them. Here the CDR3 DNA reads TGTGCCAGCACCCCGGATCAGCTTTTTGAAAAACTGTTTTTT. This translates into CASTPDQLFEKLFF.

J is TRBJ2-1 and V is TRBV5-4; 11 bases are shared with TRBD2. Germline CDR1 SGHNT, CDR2 YYREEE (reference sequence). The CDR3 contains 15 residues. V lost 4 bases and J lost 8; bases outside the gene matches: 8. CDR3 sequence (DNA): TGTGCCAGCAGCCCCACTAGCGGGAGTGGCCATGAGCAGTTCTTC. It yields the protein CASSPTSGSGHEQFF.

The chain joins TRBV29-1 to TRBJ1-4; the match to TRBD1 covers 7 bases. The CDR3 runs 15 residues. Germline V gives CDR1 SQVTM, CDR2 ANQGSEA. The ends lost 5 bases at V and 6 bases at J; junction bases unmatched: 12. This CDR3 reads CSVLLQGSQDEKLFF. The CDR3 nucleotides are TGCAGCGTTTTACTACAGGGGTCCCAAGATGAAAAACTGTTTTTT.

The genes are TRBV5-1 and TRBJ2-3, with TRBD1 matching 8 bases. The junction had 7 bases not matched to a gene; V was cut back by 4 bases and J by 0 bases. CDR1 SGHRS and CDR2 YFSETQ come from the germline V gene. This CDR3 comprises 16 residues. The CDR3 here is CASSPERQGSTDTQYF. DNA for the CDR3: TGCGCCAGCAGCCCAGAAAGACAGGGGAGCACAGATACGCAGTATTTT.

J is TRBJ1-2 and V is TRBV9; no definite D call. The CDR3 extends over 12 amino acids. Trimming cost V 3 bases and J 5 bases, with 8 bases left between them. The germline V gene has CDR1 SGDLS and CDR2 YYNGEE. Written as DNA, the CDR3 is TGTGCCAGCAGCGCCCAGTTTTATGGCTACACCTTC. Translating gives CASSAQFYGYTF.

The V call is TRBV5-4, the J call TRBJ2-7, with TRBD2 matching over 8 bases. Per germline, CDR1 SGHNT and CDR2 YYREEE (reference sequence). The CDR3 totals 16 residues. Unmatched junction bases numbered 11, after V lost 4 bases and J lost 2 bases. The CDR3 DNA reads TGTGCCAGCAGCCCGATTACTAGCGGCGGTACCTACGAGCAGTACTTC. It is translated as CASSPITSGGTYEQYF. Supplemented by reference TRBV5-4 and TRBJ2-7, the full variable domain reads ETGVTQSPTHLIKTRGQQVTLRCSSQSGHNTVSWYQQALGQGPQFIFQYYREEENGRGNFPPRFSGLQFPNYSSELNVNALELDDSALYLCASSPITSGGTYEQYFGPGTRLTVT.

In its sample, this clone was seen a few times. J is TRBJ1-1 and V is TRBV5-5; D is unresolved. The length of the CDR3 is 12 residues. Germline lookup yields CDR1 SGHKS and CDR2 YYEKEE (reference sequence). Trimming pared 10 bases from V and 4 bases from J, leaving 14 bases between. This CDR3 reads CASQLWGTEAFF. The DNA for the CDR3 is TGTGCCTCCCAACTTTGGGGCACTGAAGCTTTCTTT.

V and J are TRBV10-3 and TRBJ2-7; D ambiguous. Germline CDR1 ENHRY, CDR2 SYGVKD. The CDR3 is 12 residues long. V was trimmed by 5 bases and J by 5 bases, leaving 10 bases between them. The DNA for the CDR3 is TGTGCCATCAGTCCAGGTATCCACGAGCAGTACTTC. Its translation: CAISPGIHEQYF.

The V call is TRBV5-5, the J call TRBJ2-1, with 12 positions matching TRBD2. CDR3 size: 19 residues. J lost 3 bases, V lost 3 bases, and 13 bases had no gene match. Germline CDR1 and CDR2: SGHKS and YYEKEE (reference sequence). The CDR3 loop reads CASSWGRRLAGADYNEQFF. In DNA, the CDR3 is TGTGCCAGCAGCTGGGGACGGAGACTAGCGGGAGCAGACTACAATGAGCAGTTCTTC.

This clone has more than one count but fewer than ten. This chain connects TRBV2 to TRBJ1-4, with TRBD1 matching 12 bases. Trimming took 11 bases from V and 8 from J; bases not matched to a gene: 6. The V gene's germline CDR1 is SNHLY and CDR2 FYNNEI. The CDR3 covers 13 residues. The CDR3 coding sequence is TGTGCCGGTCACGGGACAGGGGGCGAAAAACTGTTTTTT. Translated, it gives CAGHGTGGEKLFF.

The rearrangement links TRBV12-5 to TRBJ2-7; no clear D gene. The CDR3 spans 13 residues. The V end lost 1 base, the J end lost 1 base, and 5 bases lay between the germline ends. Germline V gene lookup returns CDR1 LGHNT and CDR2 FRNRAP. In nucleotides, the CDR3 is TGTGCTAGTGGTTTGGACCTTTCCTACGAGCAGTACTTC. It is translated as CASGLDLSYEQYF.

This rearrangement joins TRBV12-5 to TRBJ2-7; D gene uncertain. V lost 1 base and J 5 bases, leaving 9 bases between the germline ends. Germline CDR1 is LGHNT and CDR2 is FRNRAP. This CDR3 has 13 residues. The chain's CDR3 is CASGLDRANEQYF. DNA of the CDR3: TGTGCTAGTGGTTTGGACCGGGCCAACGAGCAGTACTTC.

The gene calls are TRBV5-1 and TRBJ1-6; 8 nucleotides match TRBD1. V was pared by 0 bases and J by 7 bases, with 3 bases of the junction left unmatched. Looked up from germline, CDR1 is SGHRS and CDR2 is YFSETQ. This CDR3 is built from 15 residues. The chain's CDR3 is CASSLVTGDNSPLHF. The CDR3 nucleotides are TGCGCCAGCAGCTTGGTGACAGGGGACAATTCACCCCTCCACTTT.

V and J are TRBV6-5 and TRBJ2-7; D not certain. The germline CDR1 and CDR2 sequences are MNHEY and SVGAGI. V gave up 2 bases and J gave up 0 bases, with 11 bases separating them. The CDR3 has 15 amino acids. The CDR3 DNA reads TGTGCCAGCAGTTACCAAGGAGCGACCTCCTACGAGCAGTACTTC. It is translated as CASSYQGATSYEQYF.

The CDR3 spells CASSPLAGGRADTQYF. Written as DNA, the CDR3 is TGTGCCAGCTCACCTTTAGCGGGAGGCCGGGCAGATACGCAGTATTTT. The chain combines TRBV18 with TRBJ2-3; 10 bases are a match to TRBD2. Germline V gene sequence: CDR1 KGHSH, CDR2 LQKENI. Germline trimming cut 3 bases from V and 4 bases from J; bases unmatched to any gene: 7. This CDR3 has 16 residues.

The chain recombines TRBV9 with TRBJ2-1, with D unclear. This CDR3 is built from 15 residues. Germline V gene sequence: CDR1 SGDLS, CDR2 YYNGEE. Trimming took 0 bases from V and 7 from J, leaving 14 bases between them. The CDR3 region is CASSVADFLGNEQFF. The CDR3 DNA sequence: TGTGCCAGCAGCGTAGCTGATTTCCTAGGGAATGAGCAGTTCTTC.